Following are 10 T cell receptor beta chains from one sample sequenced in a study of circulating CD8 cells and anti-PD-1 response in melanoma. Each library started from roughly 16 ng of total RNA using the QIAseq Immune Repertoire TCR panel. TCRdb reprocessed the reads with MiXCR, giving one entry per CDR3 protein. The profile shows fewer than 900 distinct CDR3 sequences, roughly 8.2% of them singletons. Sorting of live CD3+CD8+TCRalphabeta+ cells by PD-1 and/or TIGIT gave four subsets. The starting material was CD8+ T cells from PBMCs, obtained at baseline or after one month of anti-PD-1 therapy (not recorded which). These receptors came from a human donor with melanoma.

Judged by abundance, this clonotype is large. The gene calls are TRBV27 and TRBJ1-5; D unclear. The CDR3 covers 15 residues. The ends were cut back, 3 bases at V and 0 bases at J, with 9 bases in the middle. Per germline, CDR1 MNHEY and CDR2 SMNVEV (reference sequence). The CDR3 DNA sequence: TGTGCCAGCAGTTTGATTCCGTATAGCAATCAGCCCCAGCATTTT. Protein: CASSLIPYSNQPQHF.

In its sample, this clonotype ranks as medium-sized. The gene calls are TRBV19 and TRBJ2-7, with TRBD1 identical over 7 bases. The ends lost 6 bases at V and 3 bases at J; junction bases unmatched: 14. Germline V gene lookup returns CDR1 LNHDA and CDR2 SQIVND (reference sequence). CDR3 length: 16 residues. CDR3 residues: CASSLSAGTASYEQYF. CDR3 in DNA: TGTGCCAGTAGCCTCTCCGCCGGGACAGCCAGCTACGAGCAGTACTTC.

Sample share makes this clonotype medium-sized. J is TRBJ2-5 and V is TRBV29-1; a possible D gene is TRBD1 (5 bases). This CDR3 has 11 residues. Germline V gene data show CDR1 as SQVTM and CDR2 as ANQGSEA. The ends were cut back, 3 bases at V and 5 bases at J, with 7 bases in the middle. Here the CDR3 DNA reads TGCAGCGTTGAGGGGCTGGAGACCCAGTACTTC. Encoded protein: CSVEGLETQYF.

This clonotype is classed as medium-sized. V and J are TRBV20-1 and TRBJ1-1, with D perhaps TRBD1 (6 bases). This CDR3 spans 20 amino acids. Germline V gives CDR1 DFQATT, CDR2 SNEGSKA (reference sequence). V lost 1 base and J 1 base, leaving 28 bases between the germline ends. CDR3 sequence: CSARGFGGARRIVENTEAFF. DNA of the CDR3: TGCAGTGCTAGAGGCTTCGGGGGGGCAAGGCGAATAGTGGAGAACACTGAAGCTTTCTTT.

This clonotype is large. As DNA, the CDR3 is TGTGCCAGCAGTCTCGGGACAGGGGGCGCTCAGTTCTTC. It translates to CASSLGTGGAQFF. V and J are TRBV27 and TRBJ2-1; the match to TRBD1 covers 12 bases. Looked up from germline, CDR1 is MNHEY and CDR2 is SMNVEV (reference sequence). This CDR3 is 13 amino acids long. V was clipped by 5 bases and J by 13 bases; unmatched bases: 6.

By share of the sample, this clonotype is medium-sized. The V call is TRBV2, the J call TRBJ1-5, with 8 bases lining up with TRBD1. V shed 5 bases and J 7 bases; nucleotides not matched to a gene: 7. Germline V CDR1 and CDR2: SNHLY, FYNNEI. CDR3 length: 14 residues. The CDR3 here is CASSQTGVGQPQHF. DNA for the CDR3: TGTGCCAGCAGTCAGACAGGGGTGGGGCAGCCCCAGCATTTT.

By share, this clonotype ranks as medium-sized. This rearrangement joins TRBV24-1 to TRBJ1-1, with 7 positions matching TRBD1. J lost 7 bases, V lost 4 bases, and 5 bases had no gene match. In germline, CDR1 is KGHDR, CDR2 SFDVKD. The CDR3 extends over 13 amino acids. The chain's CDR3 is CATSDPDRVEAFF. CDR3 DNA sequence: TGTGCCACCAGTGACCCTGACAGGGTTGAAGCTTTCTTT.

This clonotype rates as large (0.1 to 1%). V usage is TRBV7-9 and J usage is TRBJ2-7; 7 bases are a match to TRBD1. The CDR3 is made up of 12 amino acids. From germline, CDR1 is SEHNR and CDR2 FQNEAQ (reference sequence). V dropped 11 bases and J dropped 3; count of bases not matched to a gene: 7. Here the CDR3 reads CAGQVPGYEQYF. In DNA form, the CDR3 reads TGTGCCGGACAGGTTCCGGGCTACGAGCAGTACTTC.

This clonotype is large by share. This chain joins TRBV27 and TRBJ2-3; a weak D match, TRBD2 (5 bases). CDR1 and CDR2 from the germline V gene are MNHEY and SMNVEV (reference sequence). The CDR3 has 13 residues. Trimming took 8 bases from V and 5 from J, leaving 14 bases between them. The CDR3, as DNA: TGTGCCAGCCAACTAGAAGGGCAAGATACGCAGTATTTT. Translation gives CASQLEGQDTQYF.

This clonotype is classed as medium-sized (0.01 to 0.1%). Mismatch with germline at one junction end may stem from a read error. This chain uses TRBV20-1 with TRBJ2-2; the D gene could be TRBD1 or TRBD2 (5 bases each). CDR1 and CDR2 (germline): DFQATT, SNEGSKA (reference sequence). CDR3 length equals 15 residues. The DNA for the CDR3 is TGCAGTGCTAGAGAGGACGGGGCGAACGCCGGGGAGCTGTTTTTT. Residues: CSAREDGANAGELFF.